This entry is about one T cell receptor beta chain. Its antigen remains unknown. This sample was taken from a study of beta chain features in type 1 diabetes. Findings and caveats of the study: Sequencing from cDNA could over-represent high-TCR-expressing cells. Naive, central memory and Treg TCRB repertoires seemed to resemble each other more closely in patients than they did in healthy donors.

The junction had 5 bases not matched to a gene; V was cut back by 6 bases and J by 3 bases. This CDR3 is 14 amino acids long. The germline gives CDR1 MNHNY, CDR2 SVGAGI (reference sequence). One heparinised draw, averaging about 116 mL, was taken per donor. Isolation of CD4+ naive, central memory, regulatory and stem cell-like memory cells was achieved by sorting via CD45RO/CCR7/CD25/CD127/CD95/CD27. What was sequenced were expressed TCRB transcripts, since all of the isolated RNA had been reverse transcribed. Produced via immunoSEQ multiplex PCR; TCRdb's table is partial and in-frame only. The sample lists under 950,000 clones, about a sixth occurring once.

Specimen: naive CD4+ T cells from blood. The chain employs TRBV6-6 and TRBJ1-5; TRBD1 matches 7 bases. The clonotype comes from a woman aged 18-30 years in good health. The CDR3 DNA follows: TGTGCCAGCAGACCGGGACAGTACAATCAGCCCCAGCATTTT. Amino acids: CASRPGQYNQPQHF.